This T cell receptor beta chain was captured by sequencing in a study of T cells in localized non-small cell lung cancer. Overall study findings and caveats: Longer overall survival accompanied higher blood T cell density. In adjacent lung appeared a median around 59 of the top 100 tumor clones.

Sequenced by immunoSEQ multiplex PCR; TCRdb stores in-frame clones only, minus some. Here the sample spans tens of thousands of clones, 80% to 90% being singletons. The CDR3 runs to 14 residues. Looked up from germline, CDR1 is SGHTA and CDR2 is FQGNSA. V shed 6 bases, J shed 7 bases, and the junction held 2 bases outside the gene matches. This clone has a handful of counts. Its antigen is not known. The rearrangement uses TRBV7-2 and TRBJ1-6, with TRBD1 identical over 11 bases. The sequencing here drew on peripheral blood, taken before any cancer treatment. This sequence was found in a woman aged 35-75 years with stage I lung adenocarcinoma. The CDR3 loop is CASRWTGGNSPLHF. The DNA of the CDR3 is TGTGCCAGCAGATGGACAGGGGGCAATTCACCCCTCCACTTT. Full variable domain (missing parts from reference TRBV7-2 and TRBJ1-6): GAGVSQSPSNKVTEKGKDVELRCDPISGHTALYWYRQSLGQGLEFLIYFQGNSAPDKSGLPSDRFSAERTGGSVSTLTIQRTQQEDSAVYLCASRWTGGNSPLHFGNGTRLTVT.